The rows below give T cell receptor beta chains drawn from one sample of a study of T cells after yellow fever vaccination. TCRdb fed the 5' RACE reads into MiXCR, producing one record per CDR3 protein. The sample lists 230,000 or so distinct CDR3 sequences; approximately 6.8% were seen once. The sample was CD4+ T cells sorted from PBMCs, taken on the day of the yellow fever booster vaccination. The receptors shown here come from a young man who received the YFV17D yellow fever vaccine. Both conserved end residues are part of each CDR3. The D gene is left open where the match is weak. Not every row has a clone size; where given, it reads once, few, many or a size class.

clone_size	v_call	j_call	d_call	cdr3_aa	cdr3_nt
few	TRBV10-2	TRBJ2-3	.	CASSDSWSATGTDTQYF	TGCGCCAGCAGTGATAGTTGGAGCGCAACCGGCACAGATACGCAGTATTTT
many	TRBV5-1	TRBJ2-2	TRBD2	CASSSSSGSTGELFF	TGCGCCAGCAGCTCATCTAGCGGATCGACCGGGGAGCTGTTTTTT
many	TRBV20-1	TRBJ2-1	TRBD1	CRARGIAAYNEQFF	TGCAGGGCCAGGGGGATAGCAGCCTACAATGAGCAGTTCTTC
many	TRBV7-3	TRBJ2-1	.	CASSPASGNEQFF	TGTGCCAGCAGCCCCGCTTCGGGCAATGAGCAGTTCTTC
.	TRBV4-2	TRBJ2-7	.	CASSQRLDYEQYF	TGTGCCAGCAGCCAGCGTCTAGACTACGAGCAGTACTTC
many	TRBV5-1	TRBJ2-7	.	CASSLGGENEQYF	TGCGCCAGCAGCTTGGGGGGGGAGAACGAGCAGTACTTC
many	TRBV10-1	TRBJ1-5	.	CASSRERNQPQHF	TGCGCCAGCAGTCGAGAGCGCAATCAGCCCCAGCATTTT
.	TRBV7-2	TRBJ2-2	.	CASSQPPGTGELFF	TGTGCCAGCAGCCAACCCCCGGGGACCGGGGAGCTGTTTTTT
few	TRBV20-1	TRBJ2-5	TRBD2	CSARLAASGRSGETQYF	TGCAGTGCTAGACTTGCGGCTAGCGGGAGATCGGGAGAGACCCAGTACTTC
many	TRBV6-5	TRBJ2-1	TRBD1	CASRGQGFYNEQFF	TGTGCCAGCAGGGGACAGGGCTTTTACAATGAGCAGTTCTTC
.	TRBV5-4	TRBJ2-3	TRBD2	CASSFEGGYTQYF	TGTGCCAGCAGCTTTGAGGGAGGGTACACGCAGTATTTT
.	TRBV12-3/TRBV12-4	TRBJ2-1	TRBD2	CASSLTSGSLFEQFF	TGTGCCAGCAGCCTAACTAGCGGGAGTCTTTTTGAGCAGTTCTTC
few	TRBV7-9	TRBJ1-6	.	CASSLPNSPLHF	TGTGCCAGCAGCTTGCCTAATTCACCCCTCCACTTT
few	TRBV6-4	TRBJ2-7	.	CASSDSIVYEQYF	TGTGCCAGCAGTGACTCTATAGTTTACGAGCAGTACTTC
.	TRBV9	TRBJ2-7	.	CASSTHSGPSYEQYF	TGTGCCAGCAGCACACATTCGGGACCCTCCTACGAGCAGTACTTC
many	TRBV4-3	TRBJ2-1	.	CASSQEGAQDNEQFF	TGCGCCAGCAGCCAAGAGGGGGCCCAGGATAATGAGCAGTTCTTC
many	TRBV20-1	TRBJ2-1	TRBD2	CSASSTSGGYNEQFF	TGCAGTGCTAGTTCAACTAGCGGGGGGTACAATGAGCAGTTCTTC
few	TRBV10-3	TRBJ2-2	.	CATGDSPIPGELFF	TGTGCCACGGGGGACAGCCCCATCCCCGGGGAGCTGTTTTTT
many	TRBV21-1	TRBJ2-1	.	CASSKALCPSGRHNEQFF	TGTGCCAGCAGCAAAGCGCTTTGTCCTAGCGGGAGGCACAATGAGCAGTTCTTC
few	TRBV29-1	TRBJ2-1	TRBD2	CSVEGSGSTEQFF	TGCAGCGTTGAAGGTAGCGGGAGTACTGAGCAGTTCTTC
few	TRBV3-1	TRBJ2-1	TRBD2	CASSQGIAGGRKQFF	TGTGCCAGCAGCCAAGGGATAGCGGGAGGTCGAAAGCAGTTCTTC
many	TRBV7-2	TRBJ1-2	TRBD1	CASSPGTGESYGYTF	TGTGCCAGCAGCCCCGGGACAGGGGAGAGCTATGGCTACACCTTC
few	TRBV5-1	TRBJ2-1	.	CASSPLGGEYNEQFF	TGCGCCAGCAGCCCACTAGGGGGAGAGTACAATGAGCAGTTCTTC
.	TRBV24-1	TRBJ2-1	.	CATSDRMGAANEQFF	TGTGCCACCAGTGATCGGATGGGTGCAGCGAATGAGCAGTTCTTC
many	TRBV5-5	TRBJ2-7	.	CASSLETFSYEQYF	TGTGCCAGCAGCTTGGAAACATTCTCCTACGAGCAGTACTTC
.	TRBV12-3/TRBV12-4	TRBJ2-7	TRBD1	CASSSLGDRGNLYEQYF	TGTGCCAGCAGTTCCCTTGGGGACAGGGGGAATTTATACGAGCAGTACTTC
.	TRBV29-1	TRBJ2-1	TRBD1	CSVGRDSSYNEQFF	TGCAGCGTTGGTAGGGACAGCTCCTACAATGAGCAGTTCTTC
few	TRBV4-3	TRBJ1-4	.	CASSQDLGYEKLFF	TGCGCCAGCAGCCAAGATCTCGGTTACGAAAAACTGTTTTTT
.	TRBV7-9	TRBJ2-3	TRBD2	CASSPPGLASDTQYF	TGTGCCAGCAGCCCCCCGGGACTAGCATCAGATACGCAGTATTTT
.	TRBV6-2/TRBV6-3	TRBJ2-5	.	CASNHQETQYF	TGTGCCAGCAACCATCAAGAGACCCAGTACTTC
few	TRBV28	TRBJ1-3	.	CATISGNTIYF	TGTGCCACCATTTCCGGAAACACCATATATTTT
.	TRBV29-1	TRBJ2-1	.	CSVVPTSFNEQFF	TGCAGCGTCGTCCCAACTAGCTTTAATGAGCAGTTCTTC
few	TRBV27	TRBJ2-7	TRBD2	CASSSGTSAPKTPTYEQYF	TGTGCCAGCAGTTCTGGGACTAGTGCTCCAAAAACCCCCACCTACGAGCAGTACTTC
.	TRBV20-1	TRBJ2-5	TRBD2	CSAREGGETQYF	TGCAGTGCTAGAGAGGGGGGGGAGACCCAGTACTTC
many	TRBV7-2	TRBJ2-2	.	CASSLGGGGELFF	TGTGCCAGCAGCTTAGGGGGAGGCGGGGAGCTGTTTTTT
many	TRBV5-1	TRBJ2-5	TRBD2	CASQDRQGGETQYF	TGCGCCAGCCAAGACCGCCAGGGAGGGGAGACCCAGTACTTC
many	TRBV2	TRBJ2-2	.	CASSGQGLSNTGELFF	TGTGCCAGCAGTGGGCAGGGGCTTTCGAACACCGGGGAGCTGTTTTTT
many	TRBV18	TRBJ2-5	.	CASSRPGAALGETQYF	TGTGCCAGCTCACGCCCTGGTGCGGCCCTAGGGGAGACCCAGTACTTC
many	TRBV20-1	TRBJ2-5	TRBD2	CSARGLAEQETQYF	TGCAGTGCTAGGGGACTAGCGGAACAAGAGACCCAGTACTTC
.	TRBV7-2	TRBJ2-2	.	CASSPYATGELFF	TGTGCCAGCAGCCCCTATGCAACCGGGGAGCTGTTTTTT
.	TRBV3-1	TRBJ1-2	TRBD1	CASSPRDRALFITF	TGTGCCAGCAGCCCTCGTGACAGGGCCCTATTTATCACCTTC
.	TRBV6-5	TRBJ2-5	.	CASSRRGRGETQYF	TGTGCCAGCAGCAGGCGGGGTCGGGGGGAGACCCAGTACTTC
few	TRBV11-2	TRBJ2-4	.	CASSVELVKNIQYF	TGTGCCAGCAGCGTGGAGTTAGTCAAAAACATTCAGTACTTC
many	TRBV4-3	TRBJ2-2	.	CASSQALSRNTGELFF	TGCGCCAGCAGCCAAGCTCTCTCTAGGAACACCGGGGAGCTGTTTTTT